This T cell receptor (beta chain) was recovered during a study of cytomegalovirus exposure and HLA in healthy donors (dated by TCRdb to between 2016 and 2019). With regard to the full study: According to an earlier analysis of 587 of the donors, about 179 million T cells yielded roughly 110 million unique TCR beta sequences and more than 250 Gb of sequence data. Rather than using new phenotypic data, the later analysis identified candidate immune exposures from TCR beta sequences and from how often those sequences occurred across donors. The study used immunosequencing to profile the T cell repertoires of approximately 650 subjects and linked those repertoires to cytomegalovirus serostatus. High-throughput TCR immunosequencing, statistical association of individual TCRs with disease status, and machine learning were combined to predict cytomegalovirus infection status. To study patterns of TCR occurrence, a later analysis re-analyzed previously published TCR beta repertoires from several hundred donors and added high-resolution HLA genotyping. A later genetic analysis used genome-wide SNP genotypes for about 55% of the 666 donors, treating that subset as a discovery cohort. A few DR-DQ haplotypes were treated as single units for association and clustering because of strong linkage in the cohort. Along with the approximately 700-subject first cohort, a separate validation cohort of over 90 different subjects was used. The study aimed to test whether signatures of past pathogen exposure could be identified by cataloging public T cell receptors. Typing coverage differed by locus: A, B, C, DRB1 and DQB1 were typed in roughly 629-630 donors, DQA1 in about 500, DPA1 in approximately 600, and DPB1 in approximately 450. An earlier analysis of 587 of the donors used high-throughput TCR beta sequencing to judge whether each TCR beta V gene segment behaved as functional or pseudogenic. Donor age, sex, ethnicity and CMV serostatus were compiled alongside the repertoire data. The genetic ancestry cluster associated with self-reported Caucasian donors included roughly 84% of the 398 genotyped donors. All discovery cohort repertoires had been generated on a single sequencing platform. Among approximately 370 genotyped donors of the cohort, an average of roughly 230,000 unique TCR beta nucleotide sequences was sequenced per donor, of which 15% to 20% were non-productive. HLA typing included class I and class II loci at four-digit resolution. Roughly 300 gigabases of sequencing data and around 87 million unique TCR sequences were included in an early release covering roughly 600 HLA-typed donors. Results and caveats for the whole study, not just this receptor: In a later genetic analysis, fewer N-insertions in productive TCRs were reported among donors in an Asian-associated ancestry cluster than the 666-donor mean. HLA typing was unavailable for some donors at each locus, so association tests used only the typed subset. A later analysis associated 15,000 to 20,000 TCR beta sequences with specific HLA alleles at a false discovery rate of 0.05. The cohort was sequenced for TCR beta chains only, and without alpha or paired-chain data the features that could be detected were limited. V-gene and J-gene trimming of TCR beta chains was associated with a missense DCLRE1C variant in a later genetic analysis, and the association was replicated in an independent cohort. According to a later analysis, parvovirus B19, influenza, CMV and Epstein-Barr virus appeared linked to several top co-occurrence clusters. In both the original and validation cohorts, the classifier was reported to diagnose cytomegalovirus status with high specificity and sensitivity. In an earlier analysis of approximately 590 of the donors, most TCR beta V segments appeared in productive rearrangements about 87% or about 30% of the time, broadly matching IMGT annotations. Roughly uniform sequencing depth across donors was assumed in presence/absence analyses, although this assumption may not hold. The study gave a list of some 150 TCR beta chains associated with cytomegalovirus. A few of the identified cytomegalovirus-associated TCR beta chains were confirmed in vitro to be specific for cytomegalovirus antigens. The authors suggested that the approach could potentially be generalized to other disease states and immunological phenotypes. Some IMGT-functional V segments, including TRBV6-2 and TRBV6-3, could not be distinguished by the 87-base-pair reads and were therefore excluded. A later analysis found that HLA-associated TCR beta chains were more clonally expanded and had lower generation probabilities than equally common non-associated chains. According to a later analysis, most CMV-associated TCR beta chains appeared to be HLA-restricted, and the HLA associations seemed to be driven largely by CMV exposure. According to a later analysis, TCR association rates differed among HLA loci, with DRB1 alleles showing the most associated TCRs and HLA-C alleles showing the fewest. A cluster of highly shared sequence variants was judged likely to be a technical artifact of the sequencing pipeline. While some public TCRs were present in many individuals, most TCR sequences turned up only very rarely across donors. Correlated functional status among segregating V segments might be attributable to linkage disequilibrium, but an unknown experimental factor could not be ruled out. Because counts were too low, seventeen rarely observed V segments, including chromosome 9 orphons, were excluded from the earlier analysis of around 640 of the donors. A further reported finding was that TCR beta sequences accurately predicted the HLA-A and HLA-B alleles for most subjects in the first cohort. The only immune exposure information available for the cohort was CMV serostatus. Strong co-occurrence of HLA alleles, especially DR and DQ, made assigning TCR associations to individual alleles difficult.

The cohort comprised some 680 healthy bone marrow donors. At the time of sampling, every cohort member was nominally healthy, though immune exposures that went unrecorded were likely present. The donor tested CMV seronegative, placing the donor among the approximately 360 seronegative members of the cohort. Every donor gave a peripheral blood sample, and the peripheral blood mononuclear cells from that sample were used for TCR beta sequencing. Genomic DNA was extracted from the blood cell samples with the Qiagen DNeasy Blood Extraction Kit. Worth noting for this clone: Its target antigen remains unknown. No per-base quality is available; no much larger clone lies one base away.

For CDR1 and CDR2, the germline V gene (reference sequence) lists SEHNR and FQNEAQ. V was cut back by 1 base and J by 5 bases, leaving a gap of 11 bases between them. Its CDR3 holds 15 amino acids, cysteine through phenylalanine. Just the 45-base CDR3 DNA is kept, in frame starting at base 1. To prepare the library, the immunoSEQ multiplex PCR assay was applied. For the multiplex PCR, a mixture combining 60 forward primers for TCR Vbeta segments and 13 reverse primers for TCR Jbeta segments was used. A multiplex PCR assay on genomic DNA amplified the CDR3 region of rearranged TCR beta genes. The Illumina HiSeq System was used to sequence the amplified TCR beta libraries as 87-base-pair reads. The study's processing was this. A later analysis tallied around 82 million unique TCR beta chains across the 550 to 850 repertoires, and some 12 million of those chains were shared by two or more donors. Raw reads were error-corrected and collapsed into unique sequences by a nearest-neighbor algorithm in which closely related sequences were merged to remove PCR and sequencing errors. To assign V, D and J gene segments, CDR3 sequences were aligned to IMGT reference sequences. Each retained sequence needed at least a six-nucleotide match to both a V gene segment and a J gene segment. A rearrangement counted as productive if the CDR3 had no stop codons and remained in frame with V and J, and every other rearrangement counted as non-productive. CDR3 was defined according to IMGT convention as the region running from the second conserved V-encoded cysteine to the conserved J-encoded phenylalanine. Sequences without an unambiguous match to a single V gene segment were excluded from the earlier analysis of about 640 of the donors. In an earlier analysis of 587 of the donors, a V segment was called functional when productive rearrangements were above 56.7%, and segregating when the standard deviation between donors exceeded 5%. A statistical classification framework was built to diagnose cytomegalovirus status from the catalog of TCR beta chain sequences. V and J gene assignment, in a later analysis, came from comparing TCR nucleotide sequences with IMGT/GENE-DB human TR gene sequences. The TCRdist pipeline was used in a later analysis to assign CDR3 sequences and most-parsimonious VDJ recombination scenarios. In a later analysis, each TCR beta chain was defined by its CDR3 amino acid sequence together with its V-gene family, and reads lacking a unique V-gene family were excluded. To address suspected cross-contamination and a sequencing artifact, a later analysis removed 592 highly shared, low-generation-probability nucleotide sequences. A later analysis calculated a clonal expansion index for each public chain from normalized within-repertoire ranks of inferred template counts. Generation probabilities in a later analysis came from a VDJ recombination model fitted to out-of-frame rearrangements, and those results were checked against IGoR. A later analysis scored TCR-TCR, TCR-HLA and TCR-CMV co-occurrence with hypergeometric tests, applying a repertoire-size bias correction to TCR pairs. In a later analysis, false discovery rates were estimated by permuting HLA or CMV assignments 20 times. A later analysis grouped co-occurring TCRs with DBSCAN, adding TCRdist sequence similarity when clustering within HLA-allele-positive subsets. Repertoires with fewer than 30,000 or more than 120,000 public chains were left out of co-occurrence clustering, as were four to six repertoires with anomalous nucleotide sharing. TCRdb took this table from immuneACCESS and kept in-frame rearrangements with V and J called. Such tables lack part of the clones; where checked against another copy, unresolved V genes explain under half of the gap, and the rest is unexplained. V and J calls plus clone size are reproduced from that table; the DNA served to infer D and trimming. A total of approximately 130,000 clones appear in this sample, 80% to 90% of them only once. Of the sample, 2% to 3% falls within the top ten clones.

Sequenced sample: PBMCs. The chain couples TRBV7-9 to TRBJ1-4; a weak D assignment points to TRBD1 (5 bases agree). This TCR was recovered from a man in his fifties in good health and CMV-seronegative. The DNA is TGTGCCAGCAGCTTAGAGGGCAGGGCAAATGAAAAACTGTTTTTT. This sequence encodes CASSLEGRANEKLFF.